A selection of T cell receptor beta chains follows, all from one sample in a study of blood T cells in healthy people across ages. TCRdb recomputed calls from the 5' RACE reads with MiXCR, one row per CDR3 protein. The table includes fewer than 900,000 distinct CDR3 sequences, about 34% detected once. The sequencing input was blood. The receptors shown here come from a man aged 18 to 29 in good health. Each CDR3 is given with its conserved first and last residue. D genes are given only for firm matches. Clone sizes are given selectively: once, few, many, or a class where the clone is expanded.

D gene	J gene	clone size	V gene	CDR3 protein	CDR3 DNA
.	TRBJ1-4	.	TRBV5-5	CASSFGVRELFF	TGTGCCAGCAGCTTTGGGGTCCGGGAACTGTTTTTT
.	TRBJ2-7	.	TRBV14	CASSPPGTESSYEQYF	TGTGCCAGCAGCCCTCCCGGGACGGAAAGCTCCTACGAGCAGTACTTC
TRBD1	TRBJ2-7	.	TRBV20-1	CSARGGTGLHEQYF	TGCAGTGCTAGGGGGGGGACAGGGCTTCACGAGCAGTACTTC
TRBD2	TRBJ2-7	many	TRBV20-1	CSVERGVYEQYF	TGCAGTGTAGAGCGGGGGGTCTACGAGCAGTACTTC
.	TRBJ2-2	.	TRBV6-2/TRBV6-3	CASSRFPGELFF	TGTGCCAGCAGTCGCTTTCCCGGGGAGCTGTTTTTT
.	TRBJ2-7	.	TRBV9	CASSVASRTSSYEQYF	TGTGCCAGCAGCGTAGCTTCCAGGACATCCTCCTACGAGCAGTACTTC
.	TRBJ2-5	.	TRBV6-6	CAVGEETQYF	TGTGCGGTGGGGGAGGAGACCCAGTACTTC
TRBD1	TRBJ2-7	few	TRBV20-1	CSALRTGGSYEQYF	TGCAGTGCTCTAAGGACAGGGGGCTCTTACGAGCAGTACTTC
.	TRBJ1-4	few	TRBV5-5	CASSLVDGEKLFF	TGTGCCAGCAGCTTAGTAGACGGCGAAAAACTGTTTTTT
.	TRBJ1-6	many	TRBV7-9	CASSLHRAGVRSPLHF	TGTGCCAGCAGCTTACATCGTGCAGGGGTTCGGTCACCCCTCCACTTT
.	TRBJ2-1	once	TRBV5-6	CASSYGAGPTVEQFF	TGTGCCAGCAGCTATGGGGCGGGACCAACCGTCGAGCAGTTCTTC
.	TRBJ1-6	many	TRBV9	CASTTPGENSPLHF	TGTGCCAGCACCACACCAGGGGAGAATTCACCCCTCCACTTT
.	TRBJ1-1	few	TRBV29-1	CSVARHTMNTEAFF	TGCAGCGTTGCCCGACATACCATGAACACTGAAGCTTTCTTT
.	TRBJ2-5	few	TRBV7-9	CASSRVGTQETQYF	TGTGCCAGCAGCCGAGTCGGGACCCAAGAGACCCAGTACTTC
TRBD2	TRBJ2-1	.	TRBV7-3	CASSPAGLAGLNEQFF	TGTGCCAGCAGCCCCGCGGGACTAGCGGGGCTCAATGAGCAGTTCTTC
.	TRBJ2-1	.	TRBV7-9	CASSNQDPNERFF	TGTGCCAGCAGTAATCAGGACCCCAATGAGCGGTTCTTC